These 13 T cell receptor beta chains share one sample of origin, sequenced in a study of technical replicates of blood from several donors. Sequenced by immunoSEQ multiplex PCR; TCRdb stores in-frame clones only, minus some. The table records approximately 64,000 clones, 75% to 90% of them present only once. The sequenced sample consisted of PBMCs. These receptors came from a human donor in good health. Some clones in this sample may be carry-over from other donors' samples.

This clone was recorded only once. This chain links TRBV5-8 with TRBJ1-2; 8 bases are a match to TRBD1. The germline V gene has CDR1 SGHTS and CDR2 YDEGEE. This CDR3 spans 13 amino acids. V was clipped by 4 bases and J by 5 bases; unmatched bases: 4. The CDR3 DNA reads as TGTGCCAGCAGCCCGGGACAGGAATATGGCTACACCTTC. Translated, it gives CASSPGQEYGYTF.

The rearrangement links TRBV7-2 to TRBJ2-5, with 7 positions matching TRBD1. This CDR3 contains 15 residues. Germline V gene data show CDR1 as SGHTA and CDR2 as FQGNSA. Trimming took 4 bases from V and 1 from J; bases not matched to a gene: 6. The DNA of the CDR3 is TGTGCCAGCAGCTCACTACAGGGGCCCCAAGAGACCCAGTACTTC. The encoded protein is CASSSLQGPQETQYF.

CDR3 DNA sequence: TGTGCCAGCAGCATTACAGGGTCCACAGATACGCAGTATTTT. This gives the protein CASSITGSTDTQYF. The J gene is TRBJ2-3, the V gene TRBV11-3; perhaps TRBD1 as D (6 bases). Trimming cost V 5 bases and J 2 bases, with 11 bases left between them. The CDR3 loop spans 14 amino acids. In germline, CDR1 is SGHNT, CDR2 YENEEA. Full variable domain (rest looked up from reference TRBV11-3 and TRBJ2-3): EAGVVQSPRYKIIEKKQPVAFWCNPISGHNTLYWYLQNLGQGPELLIRYENEEAVDDSQLPKDRFSAERLKGVDSTLKIQPAELGDSAVYLCASSITGSTDTQYFGPGTRLTVL.

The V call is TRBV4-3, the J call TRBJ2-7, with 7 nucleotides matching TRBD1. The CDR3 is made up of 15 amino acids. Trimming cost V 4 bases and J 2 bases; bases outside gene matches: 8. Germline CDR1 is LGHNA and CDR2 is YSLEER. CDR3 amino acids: CASSRETGSAYEQYF. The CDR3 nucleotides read TGCGCCAGCAGCCGGGAGACAGGGTCTGCCTACGAGCAGTACTTC.

The DNA of the CDR3 is TGTGCCAGCAGCCGACAGGTGAACACTGAAGCTTTCTTT. This encodes CASSRQVNTEAFF. V usage is TRBV7-9 and J usage is TRBJ1-1, with D possibly matching TRBD1 (6 bases). CDR3 length equals 13 residues. The germline CDR1 and CDR2 sequences are SEHNR and FQNEAQ (reference sequence). V gave up 5 bases and J gave up 0 bases, with 7 bases separating them.

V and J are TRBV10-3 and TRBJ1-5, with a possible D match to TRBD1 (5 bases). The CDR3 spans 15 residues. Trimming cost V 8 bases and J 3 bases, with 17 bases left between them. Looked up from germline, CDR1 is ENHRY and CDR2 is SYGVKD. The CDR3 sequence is CAISSVRGDNQPQHF. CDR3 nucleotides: TGTGCCATCTCCTCCGTCCGGGGGGACAATCAGCCCCAGCATTTT.

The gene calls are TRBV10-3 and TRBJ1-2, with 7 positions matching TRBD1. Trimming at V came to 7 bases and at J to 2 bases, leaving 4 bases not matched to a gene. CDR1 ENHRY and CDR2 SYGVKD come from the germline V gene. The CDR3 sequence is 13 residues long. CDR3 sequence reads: CAITEGQNYGYTF. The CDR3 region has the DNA TGTGCCATCACCGAGGGACAGAACTATGGCTACACCTTC.

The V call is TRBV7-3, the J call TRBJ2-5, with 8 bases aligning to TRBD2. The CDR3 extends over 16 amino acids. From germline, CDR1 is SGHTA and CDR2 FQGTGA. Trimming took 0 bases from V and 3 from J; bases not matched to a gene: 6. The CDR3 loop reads CASSLTVSGGEETQYF. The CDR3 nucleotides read TGTGCCAGCAGCTTAACTGTTTCGGGAGGGGAAGAGACCCAGTACTTC.

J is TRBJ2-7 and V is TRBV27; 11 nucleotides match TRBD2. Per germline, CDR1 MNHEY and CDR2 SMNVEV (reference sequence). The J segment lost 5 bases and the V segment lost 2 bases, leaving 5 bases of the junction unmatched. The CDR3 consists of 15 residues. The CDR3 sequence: CASSLVAGGFDEQYF. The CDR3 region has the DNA TGTGCCAGCAGTTTAGTAGCGGGAGGGTTTGACGAGCAGTACTTC.

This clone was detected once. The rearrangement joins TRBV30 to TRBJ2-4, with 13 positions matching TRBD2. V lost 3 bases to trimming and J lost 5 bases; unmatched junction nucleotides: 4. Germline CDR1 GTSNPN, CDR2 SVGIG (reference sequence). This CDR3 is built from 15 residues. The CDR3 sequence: CAWRRLAGGQNIQYF. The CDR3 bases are TGTGCCTGGAGGCGACTAGCGGGAGGTCAAAACATTCAGTACTTC.

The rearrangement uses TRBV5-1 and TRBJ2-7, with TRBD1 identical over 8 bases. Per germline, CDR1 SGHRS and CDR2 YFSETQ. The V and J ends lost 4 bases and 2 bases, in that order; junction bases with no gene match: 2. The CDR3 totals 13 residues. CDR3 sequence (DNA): TGCGCCAGCAGCACGGACAGGGCCTACGAGCAGTACTTC. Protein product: CASSTDRAYEQYF.

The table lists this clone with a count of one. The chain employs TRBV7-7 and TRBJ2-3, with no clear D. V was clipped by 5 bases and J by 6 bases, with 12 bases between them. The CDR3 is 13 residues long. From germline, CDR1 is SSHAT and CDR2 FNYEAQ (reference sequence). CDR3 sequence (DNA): TGTGCCAGCAGCCGAAGTGCGATTGATACGCAGTATTTT. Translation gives CASSRSAIDTQYF.

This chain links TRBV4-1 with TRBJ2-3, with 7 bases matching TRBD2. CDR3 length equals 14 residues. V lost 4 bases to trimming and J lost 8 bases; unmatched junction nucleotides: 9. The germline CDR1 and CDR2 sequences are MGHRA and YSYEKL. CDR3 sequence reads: CASSRQRGDGTQYF. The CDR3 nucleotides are TGCGCCAGCAGCCGGCAGCGGGGAGATGGTACGCAGTATTTT.